Presented here are 24 T cell receptor beta chains from one specimen sequenced in a study of CD8+CD57+ T cells in acquired aplastic anemia. CDR3 and TCR beta VDJ profiling relied on genomic DNA as the template. TCRdb itself ran the reads through MiXCR, one entry per CDR3 protein. The table lists approximately 270,000 distinct CDR3 sequences, around three fifths of them singletons. The sample taken for sequencing was sorted CD4+, CD8+, or CD8+CD57+ T cells (not recorded which) from PBMCs. All receptors come from a human donor with severe aplastic anemia or a healthy control (not recorded which).

The chain couples TRBV7-9 to TRBJ2-1; D not certain. Trimming left V 1 base short and J 7 bases short, with 11 bases between. The germline V gene has CDR1 SEHNR and CDR2 FQNEAQ (reference sequence). The CDR3 covers 14 residues. As DNA, the CDR3 is TGTGCCAGCAGCTTAGTCTTTGGAGCGAATGAGCAGTTCTTC. It specifies CASSLVFGANEQFF.

Ten or more counts support this clonotype. The rearrangement links TRBV12-3 or TRBV12-4 to TRBJ1-1, with 8 nucleotides matching TRBD1. J was trimmed by 5 bases and V by 2 bases; bases with no gene match: 7. This CDR3 comprises 15 residues. CDR3 bases: TGTGCCAGCAGTTTATCTGGGGACAGGAGAACTGAAGCTTTCTTT. It codes for CASSLSGDRRTEAFF.

The genes are TRBV2 and TRBJ1-1, with a tentative D call TRBD1 (6 bases). Between the trimmed V and J ends, which lost 4 bases and 2 bases, there was a span of 8 bases. CDR1 and CDR2 (germline): SNHLY, FYNNEI. This CDR3 spans 13 amino acids. This CDR3 reads CASSGDINTEAFF. CDR3 nucleotide sequence: TGTGCCAGCAGTGGGGACATAAACACTGAAGCTTTCTTT.

The sample holds a few counts of this clonotype. This chain links TRBV15 with TRBJ2-3, with D possibly TRBD2 on 5 matching bases. The CDR3 extends over 17 amino acids. Germline CDR1 reads LNHNV; CDR2 reads YYDKDF (reference sequence). V shed 0 bases and J shed 2 bases, with 15 bases lying between them. The CDR3 DNA reads as TGTGCCACCAGCAGAGATTTAAGGCTAGCTGTCACAGATACGCAGTATTTT. Residues: CATSRDLRLAVTDTQYF.

At least ten counts were recorded for this clonotype. The chain links TRBV20-1 to TRBJ1-1; tentatively, D is TRBD1 (5 bases). Germline-derived CDR1 and CDR2 are DFQATT and SNEGSKA (reference sequence). The CDR3 sequence is 14 residues long. V was shortened by 0 bases and J by 4 bases, with 12 bases between the two germline ends. In nucleotides, the CDR3 is TGCAGTGCTAGAGAGGGGGAGGGGACCACTGAAGCTTTCTTT. Translating it yields CSAREGEGTTEAFF.

This chain connects TRBV20-1 to TRBJ1-5; 10 bases line up with TRBD1. The CDR3 runs 14 residues. V lost 1 base, J lost 7 bases, and 4 bases stayed unmatched. Germline CDR1 reads DFQATT; CDR2 reads SNEGSKA (reference sequence). DNA for the CDR3: TGCAGTGCTAGAGCCGGGACAGGGGCCCAGCCCCAGCATTTT. This sequence encodes CSARAGTGAQPQHF.

This clonotype has a count of ten or more. The chain combines TRBV5-1 with TRBJ2-2; perhaps D is TRBD1 or TRBD2 (5 bases each). Germline V CDR1 and CDR2: SGHRS, YFSETQ. The CDR3 is 16 residues long. Deletions cut 1 base from V and 3 bases from J, with 13 bases between. The CDR3 nucleotides read TGCGCCAGCAGCTTGTTGATTCAGGGAGACACCGGGGAGCTGTTTTTT. The encoded protein is CASSLLIQGDTGELFF.

There are a few counts of this clonotype. The chain employs TRBV4-2 and TRBJ2-5, with TRBD2 matching 14 bases. The V gene's germline CDR1 is LGHNA and CDR2 YNFKEQ. The ends lost 3 bases at V and 4 bases at J; junction bases unmatched: 16. This CDR3 is 20 amino acids long. The CDR3 coding sequence is TGTGCCAGCAGCCAGAGGGGATGGTTGGGACTAGCGGGGGAAGGAGAGACCCAGTACTTC. Its protein is CASSQRGWLGLAGEGETQYF.

The CDR3 region has the DNA TGTGCCAGCATAGGACGGACGAACACTGAAGCTTTCTTT. It specifies CASIGRTNTEAFF. The chain combines TRBV2 with TRBJ1-1; D unclear. The CDR3 covers 13 residues. The germline gives CDR1 SNHLY, CDR2 FYNNEI. V was clipped by 7 bases and J by 1 base, with 10 bases between them.

This chain links TRBV7-6 with TRBJ1-5; no firm D call. V was shortened by 2 bases and J by 7 bases, with 9 bases between the two germline ends. The CDR3 loop spans 13 amino acids. Per the germline V gene, CDR1 is SGHVS and CDR2 is FNYEAQ. The CDR3 reads CASSLSERQPQHF. The CDR3 DNA follows: TGTGCCAGCAGCTTAAGCGAACGACAGCCCCAGCATTTT.

This clonotype showed up just a few times. The chain uses TRBV2 and TRBJ2-7, with TRBD1 identical over 8 bases. With V trimmed by 4 bases and J by 2 bases, 7 bases remained unmatched. The CDR3 runs 15 residues. The germline V gene encodes CDR1 SNHLY and CDR2 FYNNEI. CDR3 loop: CASSGGTGVPYEQYF. In DNA, the CDR3 is TGTGCCAGCAGTGGAGGGACAGGAGTCCCCTACGAGCAGTACTTC. The full variable domain, its missing parts supplied by reference TRBV2 and TRBJ2-7, is EPEVTQTPSHQVTQMGQEVILRCVPISNHLYFYWYRQILGQKVEFLVSFYNNEISEKSEIFDDQFSVERPDGSNFTLKIRSTKLEDSAMYFCASSGGTGVPYEQYFGPGTRLTVT.

This chain links TRBV2 with TRBJ1-3; D is possibly TRBD1 (5 bases). CDR1 is SNHLY and CDR2 is FYNNEI in the germline V gene. The CDR3 is made up of 16 amino acids. The V end lost 6 bases, the J end lost 0 bases, and 15 bases lay between the germline ends. Here the CDR3 reads CASSPGHLSSGNTIYF. Written as DNA, the CDR3 is TGTGCCAGCAGCCCAGGACACCTGAGCTCTGGAAACACCATATATTTT.

This chain joins TRBV27 and TRBJ1-2; D is possibly TRBD1 (5 bases). V was clipped by 8 bases and J by 5 bases, with 15 bases between them. The germline gives CDR1 MNHEY, CDR2 SMNVEV (reference sequence). There are 13 residues in the CDR3. The CDR3 bases are TGTGCCAGCCGGGATGGGGCAGCTTATGGCTACACCTTC. It yields the protein CASRDGAAYGYTF.

This clonotype was recorded many times. This chain links TRBV11-2 with TRBJ2-2; D remains ambiguous. V was clipped by 5 bases and J by 13 bases, with 14 bases between them. The germline V gene encodes CDR1 SGHAT and CDR2 FQNNGV. This CDR3 contains 12 residues. Here the CDR3 reads CASSPREGGLFF. The CDR3, as DNA: TGTGCCAGCAGCCCACGAGAAGGTGGGCTGTTTTTT.

V gene TRBV20-1 combines with J gene TRBJ2-7; 9 bases fit TRBD1. This CDR3 has 13 residues. After removal of 5 bases from V and 3 bases from J, the junction contained 5 bases not matched to a gene. CDR1 is DFQATT and CDR2 is SNEGSKA in the germline V gene (reference sequence). Here the CDR3 DNA reads TGCAGTGCTCACAGGGGGCGGAGCTACGAGCAGTACTTC. The encoded protein is CSAHRGRSYEQYF.

This clonotype was seen many times. The chain couples TRBV28 to TRBJ2-7, with 14 bases that match TRBD2. From germline, CDR1 is MDHEN and CDR2 SYDVKM. There are 18 residues in the CDR3. Losses at the gene ends were 6 bases for V and 2 bases for J; bases not matched to a gene: 12. The CDR3 nucleotides read TGTGCCAGCAGCACCGGGACTAGCGGGGGCCTCCTTACCTACGAGCAGTACTTC. Translating it yields CASSTGTSGGLLTYEQYF.

The chain combines TRBV24-1 with TRBJ2-2; D remains unclear. Trimming removed 9 bases from V and 6 bases from J, with 22 bases in between. The CDR3 covers 16 residues. CDR1 is KGHDR, CDR2 SFDVKD, per germline. Here the CDR3 reads CATPRLVQRDAGELFF. Written as DNA, the CDR3 is TGTGCCACCCCCCGTTTGGTTCAGCGAGACGCCGGGGAGCTGTTTTTT.

The chain couples TRBV11-3 to TRBJ2-7; 9 positions match TRBD2. Germline V lookup: CDR1 SGHNT, CDR2 YENEEA. The V gene end was trimmed by 1 base and the J gene end by 2 bases; junction bases not matched to a gene: 9. The CDR3 runs to 17 residues. The CDR3 nucleotides read TGTGCCAGCAGCTTAGGAGGGGGGGGGACTAGCACCTACGAGCAGTACTTC. Encoded protein: CASSLGGGGTSTYEQYF.

This clonotype was observed a few times. The chain uses TRBV4-3 and TRBJ1-1; D not certain. The CDR3 totals 13 residues. Trimming left V 4 bases short and J 1 base short, with 7 bases between. The germline gives CDR1 LGHNA, CDR2 YSLEER. DNA of the CDR3: TGCGCCAGCAGCCCACATGGGAACACTGAAGCTTTCTTT. Amino acids: CASSPHGNTEAFF.

This clonotype was counted a few times. The chain employs TRBV28 and TRBJ1-2; TRBD1 matches at 7 bases. V lost 3 bases and J lost 3; bases outside the gene matches: 16. The CDR3 has 18 amino acids. Germline-derived CDR1 and CDR2 are MDHEN and SYDVKM. The chain's CDR3 is CASSLVSSSDREDYGYTF. The CDR3 region has the DNA TGTGCCAGCAGTTTGGTATCCTCATCCGACAGGGAAGACTATGGCTACACCTTC.

Concerning this clonotype itself: Just one base apart from a much larger clone, this may be a read error. This sequence joins TRBV6-1 and TRBJ1-3; 7 positions match TRBD1. Germline lookup yields CDR1 MNHNS and CDR2 SASEGT. The CDR3 covers 14 residues. CDR3 region: CASIVDRVGSTIYF. The CDR3 region has the DNA TGTGCCAGCATCGTCGACAGGGTTGGAAGCACCATATATTTT.

This chain joins TRBV7-2 and TRBJ2-2; TRBD2 aligns across 12 bases. Germline lookup yields CDR1 SGHTA and CDR2 FQGNSA. The CDR3 length is 13 residues. With 5 bases clipped from V and 11 bases from J, the junction kept 3 bases outside the gene matches. DNA for the CDR3: TGTGCCAGCAGCCAGGGACTAGCGGGCGAGCTGTTTTTT. This translates into CASSQGLAGELFF.

CDR3: CASSWGTSGLDEQYF. The CDR3 DNA reads TGTGCCAGCAGCTGGGGGACTAGCGGGCTCGACGAGCAGTACTTC. The chain carries TRBV7-6 and TRBJ2-7, with 12 bases fitting TRBD2. The CDR3 spans 15 residues. Looked up from germline, CDR1 is SGHVS and CDR2 is FNYEAQ. Trimming removed 4 bases from V and 5 bases from J; junction bases left unmatched: 6.

With respect to this clonotype: No conserved phenylalanine or tryptophan ends this CDR3, so it is likely a read error. The chain recombines TRBV15 with TRBJ2-1; the D is unclear. Germline CDR1 LNHNV, CDR2 YYDKDF (reference sequence). The CDR3 spans 15 residues. V dropped 1 base and J dropped 8 bases, with 15 bases sitting between them. The CDR3 bases are TGTGCCACCAGCAGAGTAGCTGGTGCAAGGGATGAGCAGTTCCTC. This gives the protein CATSRVAGARDEQFL.